These 22 T cell receptor beta chains originate from one sample sequenced in a study of technical replicates of blood from a handful of donors. Produced via immunoSEQ multiplex PCR; TCRdb's table is partial and in-frame only. The sample contains tens of thousands of clones, approximately 92% of which appear only once. The sequenced sample was T cells isolated from PBMCs. Receptor source: a human donor in good health.

Here the CDR3 reads CASSQKRQLGTEAFF. The CDR3 DNA is TGTGCCAGCAGCCAGAAGCGGCAACTGGGCACTGAAGCTTTCTTT. This rearrangement joins TRBV7-9 to TRBJ1-1; no clear D gene. V was shortened by 5 bases and J by 4 bases, with 17 bases between the two germline ends. This CDR3 is built from 15 residues. The germline V gene encodes CDR1 SEHNR and CDR2 FQNEAQ (reference sequence).

The chain employs TRBV7-9 and TRBJ1-1; D gene uncertain. In germline, CDR1 is SEHNR, CDR2 FQNEAQ (reference sequence). This CDR3 contains 16 residues. The ends were cut back, 5 bases at V and 1 base at J, with 17 bases in the middle. Written as DNA, the CDR3 is TGTGCCAGCAGCCCCATTATGGGAGGTGGGAACACTGAAGCTTTCTTT. The encoded protein is CASSPIMGGGNTEAFF.

The J gene is TRBJ2-5, the V gene TRBV6-1, with TRBD2 matching 14 bases. Germline lookup yields CDR1 MNHNS and CDR2 SASEGT. The CDR3 covers 17 residues. V was pared by 3 bases and J by 3 bases, with 6 bases of the junction left unmatched. This chain's CDR3 is CASSEVLGLAGEETQYF. CDR3 coding DNA: TGTGCCAGCAGTGAGGTATTGGGACTAGCGGGAGAAGAGACCCAGTACTTC.

The CDR3 coding sequence is TGCGCCAGCACGACAGGGGGCGCATCTGAAGCTTTCTTT. Protein: CASTTGGASEAFF. The chain combines TRBV5-1 with TRBJ1-1, with 10 nucleotides matching TRBD1. Germline V gives CDR1 SGHRS, CDR2 YFSETQ. Unmatched junction bases numbered 5, after V lost 6 bases and J lost 6 bases. The length of the CDR3 is 13 residues.

This chain's CDR3 is CASSLPTSGTGETQYF. CDR3 in DNA: TGTGCCAGCAGCTTACCAACTAGCGGGACCGGGGAGACCCAGTACTTC. The rearrangement uses TRBV5-4 and TRBJ2-5, with TRBD2 matching 10 bases. CDR1 SGHNT and CDR2 YYREEE come from the germline V gene (reference sequence). V lost 2 bases, J lost 5 bases, and 9 bases stayed unmatched. This CDR3 spans 16 amino acids.

V and J are TRBV7-8 and TRBJ2-3, with 9 bases matching TRBD2. J was trimmed by 4 bases and V by 2 bases; bases with no gene match: 4. Germline loops: CDR1 SGHVS, CDR2 FQNEAQ. CDR3 length: 15 residues. Written as DNA, the CDR3 is TGTGCCAGCAGCTTATATAGCGGGAGCGCAGATACGCAGTATTTT. It encodes CASSLYSGSADTQYF.

The chain has TRBV6-5 and TRBJ1-2; 8 bases match TRBD1. The CDR3 length is 12 residues. V dropped 5 bases and J dropped 7; count of bases not matched to a gene: 3. Germline V gene data show CDR1 as MNHEY and CDR2 as SVGAGI. The CDR3 DNA follows: TGTGCCAGCAGTCCGGACAGGGTTGGCTACACCTTC. Its translation is CASSPDRVGYTF.

V usage is TRBV6-4 and J usage is TRBJ2-1; TRBD1 matches at 10 bases. The CDR3 sequence is 16 residues long. Germline CDR1 reads MRHNA; CDR2 reads SNTAGT. Trimming removed 2 bases from V and 8 bases from J; junction bases left unmatched: 9. The CDR3 sequence: CASSDTPGQGSDEQFF. The CDR3 bases are TGTGCCAGCAGTGACACACCGGGACAGGGGTCCGATGAGCAGTTCTTC.

The chain joins TRBV30 to TRBJ2-3; 7 bases map to TRBD2. Losses at the gene ends were 2 bases for V and 1 base for J; bases not matched to a gene: 3. The CDR3 is 14 amino acids. Germline lookup yields CDR1 GTSNPN and CDR2 SVGIG (reference sequence). The CDR3 loop reads CAWSLAGGTDTQYF. The CDR3 region has the DNA TGTGCCTGGAGTCTGGCGGGAGGCACAGATACGCAGTATTTT.

The chain employs TRBV2 and TRBJ2-2, with D uncertain. The CDR3 has 13 amino acids. V lost 7 bases, J lost 2 bases, and 8 bases lay in between. Per the germline V gene, CDR1 is SNHLY and CDR2 is FYNNEI. The CDR3 DNA reads as TGTGCCAGCACTATGACTAACACCGGGGAGCTGTTTTTT. Protein product: CASTMTNTGELFF.

This chain uses TRBV5-4 with TRBJ2-3, with 10 bases fitting TRBD2. The CDR3 covers 15 residues. Per the germline V gene, CDR1 is SGHNT and CDR2 is YYREEE (reference sequence). V was pared by 4 bases and J by 5 bases, with 7 bases of the junction left unmatched. The CDR3 nucleotides read TGTGCCAGCAGCGCGCTAGCGGGAGTTATAGATACGCAGTATTTT. This encodes CASSALAGVIDTQYF.

V and J are TRBV14 and TRBJ1-1; tentatively, D is TRBD1 (6 bases). Germline loops: CDR1 SGHDN, CDR2 FVKESK. The CDR3 has 20 amino acids. The ends were cut back, 0 bases at V and 0 bases at J, with 23 bases in the middle. The CDR3 DNA reads TGTGCCAGCAGCCAAGATAAGAGTATACAGGGACGGTTCCTGAACACTGAAGCTTTCTTT. This translates into CASSQDKSIQGRFLNTEAFF.

The chain joins TRBV6-1 to TRBJ1-2; TRBD1 aligns across 9 bases. Germline CDR1 MNHNS, CDR2 SASEGT. Unmatched junction bases numbered 6, after V lost 2 bases and J lost 2 bases. There are 16 residues in the CDR3. CDR3 sequence: CASSEYWGQGNYGYTF. The CDR3 DNA reads TGTGCCAGCAGTGAATACTGGGGACAGGGAAACTATGGCTACACCTTC.

The chain couples TRBV6-5 to TRBJ2-1, with 7 nucleotides matching TRBD2. The CDR3 has 16 residues. V was pared by 0 bases and J by 3 bases, with 5 bases of the junction left unmatched. Per the germline V gene, CDR1 is MNHEY and CDR2 is SVGAGI. This CDR3 is CASSYSSGDYYNEQFF. The CDR3, as DNA: TGTGCCAGCAGTTACTCTTCTGGGGACTACTACAATGAGCAGTTCTTC.

The V and J genes are TRBV28 and TRBJ1-3; 7 positions agree with TRBD1. V dropped 4 bases and J dropped 0; count of bases not matched to a gene: 3. The CDR3 loop spans 15 amino acids. CDR1 is MDHEN, CDR2 SYDVKM, per germline. The DNA for the CDR3 is TGTGCCAGCAGTTCGGGACAGCTCTCTGGAAACACCATATATTTT. Its protein product is CASSSGQLSGNTIYF.

This chain links TRBV11-1 with TRBJ1-1, with a tentative D call TRBD1 (6 bases). The CDR3 is made up of 15 amino acids. CDR1 SGHAT and CDR2 FQDESV come from the germline V gene (reference sequence). The V gene lost 5 bases and the J gene lost 0 bases, with 13 bases spanning the gap. Written as DNA, the CDR3 is TGTGCCAGCAGCGTACTCAGGGGACTGAACACTGAAGCTTTCTTT. This codes for CASSVLRGLNTEAFF. The whole variable domain, filled in from reference TRBV11-1 and TRBJ1-1, reads EAEVAQSPRYKITEKSQAVAFWCDPISGHATLYWYRQILGQGPELLVQFQDESVVDDSQLPKDRFSAERLKGVDSTLKIQPAELGDSAMYLCASSVLRGLNTEAFFGQGTRLTVV.

The gene calls are TRBV7-2 and TRBJ2-1; D may be TRBD2 (5 bases). Germline-derived CDR1 and CDR2 are SGHTA and FQGNSA. This CDR3 has 14 amino acids. The V end lost 5 bases, the J end lost 5 bases, and 13 bases lay between the germline ends. The CDR3 protein is CASSLLGGDNEQFF. CDR3 DNA sequence: TGTGCCAGCAGCCTCCTAGGAGGTGACAATGAGCAGTTCTTC. The complete variable domain, with remaining parts taken from reference TRBV7-2 and TRBJ2-1, reads GAGVSQSPSNKVTEKGKDVELRCDPISGHTALYWYRQSLGQGLEFLIYFQGNSAPDKSGLPSDRFSAERTGGSVSTLTIQRTQQEDSAVYLCASSLLGGDNEQFFGPGTRLTVL.

The chain joins TRBV7-9 to TRBJ2-3; D ambiguous. The CDR3 consists of 15 residues. The ends were cut back, 2 bases at V and 1 base at J, with 10 bases in the middle. Germline V gene lookup returns CDR1 SEHNR and CDR2 FQNEAQ (reference sequence). DNA for the CDR3: TGTGCCAGCAGCTTATCCAACGGTGGCACAGATACGCAGTATTTT. It is translated as CASSLSNGGTDTQYF.

DNA of the CDR3: TGTGCCAGCAGCTCCGAGGCCTATGGCTACACCTTC. The encoded protein is CASSSEAYGYTF. The V and J genes are TRBV11-1 and TRBJ1-2; the D is unclear. Germline lookup yields CDR1 SGHAT and CDR2 FQDESV (reference sequence). V was clipped by 4 bases and J by 4 bases, with 7 bases between them. The CDR3 contains 12 residues.

V gene TRBV6-1 combines with J gene TRBJ2-2; D perhaps matches TRBD1 (6 bases). V lost 8 bases to trimming and J lost 3 bases, with 13 bases between them. Germline V gene data show CDR1 as MNHNS and CDR2 as SASEGT. The CDR3 has 14 amino acids. The CDR3 DNA follows: TGTGCCAGCCTACAGGGCGGGTACACCGGGGAGCTGTTTTTT. Its protein is CASLQGGYTGELFF.

The rearrangement links TRBV5-4 to TRBJ2-7; TRBD2 agrees at 7 bases. The germline CDR1 and CDR2 sequences are SGHNT and YYREEE (reference sequence). The CDR3 spans 13 residues. Trimming at V came to 2 bases and at J to 2 bases, leaving 1 base not matched to a gene. CDR3 nucleotide sequence: TGTGCCAGCAGCTTAGCGGGAACCTACGAGCAGTACTTC. It yields the protein CASSLAGTYEQYF.

This clone showed up just once. The chain combines TRBV19 with TRBJ1-5; TRBD1 matches at 10 bases. CDR3 length: 16 amino acids. V shed 5 bases, J shed 1 base, and the junction held 5 bases outside the gene matches. The germline gives CDR1 LNHDA, CDR2 SQIVND (reference sequence). The CDR3 nucleotides read TGTGCCAGTAGTCCGGAGGACAGGGGGAGCAATCAGCCCCAGCATTTT. Translating gives CASSPEDRGSNQPQHF.